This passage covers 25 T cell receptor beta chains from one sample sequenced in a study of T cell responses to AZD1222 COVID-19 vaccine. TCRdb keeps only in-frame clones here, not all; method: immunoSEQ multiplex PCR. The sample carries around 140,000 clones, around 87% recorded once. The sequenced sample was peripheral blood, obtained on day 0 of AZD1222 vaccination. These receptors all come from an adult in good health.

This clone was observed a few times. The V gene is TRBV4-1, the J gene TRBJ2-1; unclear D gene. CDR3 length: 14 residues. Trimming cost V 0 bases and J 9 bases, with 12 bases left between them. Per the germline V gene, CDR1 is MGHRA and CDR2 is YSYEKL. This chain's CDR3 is CASSQDEVIGEQFF. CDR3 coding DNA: TGCGCCAGCAGCCAAGATGAGGTGATCGGTGAGCAGTTCTTC.

The CDR3 reads CASSDRQSTDTQYF. The CDR3 DNA is TGTGCCAGCAGTGATCGACAGAGCACAGATACGCAGTATTTT. This chain uses TRBV2 with TRBJ2-3; weak D call: TRBD1 (5 bases). Trimming cost V 3 bases and J 0 bases, with 7 bases left between them. This CDR3 is 14 amino acids long. Germline V gene sequence: CDR1 SNHLY, CDR2 FYNNEI.

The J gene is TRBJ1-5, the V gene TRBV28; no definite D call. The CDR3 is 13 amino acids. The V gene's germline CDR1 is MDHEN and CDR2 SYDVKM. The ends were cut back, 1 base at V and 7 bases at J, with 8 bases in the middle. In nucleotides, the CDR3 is TGTGCCAGCAGTTTATTCACGGGCCAGCCCCAGCATTTT. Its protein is CASSLFTGQPQHF.

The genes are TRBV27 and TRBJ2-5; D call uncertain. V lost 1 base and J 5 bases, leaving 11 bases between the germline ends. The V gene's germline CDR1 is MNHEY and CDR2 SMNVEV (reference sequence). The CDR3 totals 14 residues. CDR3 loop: CASSLFGIGETQYF. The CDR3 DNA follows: TGTGCCAGCAGTTTATTCGGTATCGGCGAGACCCAGTACTTC.

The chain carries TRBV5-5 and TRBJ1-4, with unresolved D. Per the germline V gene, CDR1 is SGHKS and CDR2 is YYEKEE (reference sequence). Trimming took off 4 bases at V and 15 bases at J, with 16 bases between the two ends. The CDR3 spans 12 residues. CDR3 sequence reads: CASSLPRMGLFF. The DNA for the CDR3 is TGTGCCAGCAGCCTGCCAAGGATGGGGTTGTTTTTT.

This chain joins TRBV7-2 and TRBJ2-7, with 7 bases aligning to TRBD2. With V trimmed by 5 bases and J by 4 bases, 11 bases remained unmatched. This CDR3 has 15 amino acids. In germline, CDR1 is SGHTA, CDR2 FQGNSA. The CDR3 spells CASSPERGREYEQYF. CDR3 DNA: TGTGCCAGCAGCCCCGAGAGAGGGCGGGAGTACGAGCAGTACTTC.

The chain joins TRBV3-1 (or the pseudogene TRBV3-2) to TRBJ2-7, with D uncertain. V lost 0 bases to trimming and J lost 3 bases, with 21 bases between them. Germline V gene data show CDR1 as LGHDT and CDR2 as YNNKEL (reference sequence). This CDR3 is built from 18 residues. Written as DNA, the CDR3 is TGTGCCAGCAGCCAAGATCCCAATCCGAGACAAAAAGACTACGAGCAGTACTTC. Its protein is CASSQDPNPRQKDYEQYF.

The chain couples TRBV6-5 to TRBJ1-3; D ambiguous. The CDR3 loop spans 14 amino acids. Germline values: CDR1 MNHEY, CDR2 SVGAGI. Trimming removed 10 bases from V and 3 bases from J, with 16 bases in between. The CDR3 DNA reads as TGTGCCACCACGGTCTCGACGGATGGAAACACCATATATTTT. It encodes CATTVSTDGNTIYF.

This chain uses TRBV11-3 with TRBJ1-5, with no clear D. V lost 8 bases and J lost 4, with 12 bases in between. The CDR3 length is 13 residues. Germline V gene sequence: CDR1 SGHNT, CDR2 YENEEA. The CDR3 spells CASFAEQNQPQHF. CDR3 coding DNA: TGTGCCAGCTTTGCCGAACAGAATCAGCCCCAGCATTTT.

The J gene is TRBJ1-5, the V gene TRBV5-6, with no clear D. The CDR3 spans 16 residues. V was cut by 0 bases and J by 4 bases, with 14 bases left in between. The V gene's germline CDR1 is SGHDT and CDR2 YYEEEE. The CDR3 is CASSLAGFLGNQPQHF. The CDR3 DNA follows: TGTGCCAGCAGCTTGGCTGGGTTCCTGGGAAATCAGCCCCAGCATTTT.

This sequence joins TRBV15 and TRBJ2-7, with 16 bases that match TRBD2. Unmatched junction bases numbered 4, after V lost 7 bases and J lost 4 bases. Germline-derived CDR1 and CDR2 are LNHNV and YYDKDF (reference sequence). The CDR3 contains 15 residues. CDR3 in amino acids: CATTQGLAGGYEQYF. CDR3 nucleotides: TGTGCCACCACTCAGGGACTAGCGGGAGGGTACGAGCAGTACTTC.

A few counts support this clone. CDR3 sequence: CATSVGGRTAGELFF. As DNA, the CDR3 is TGTGCCACCAGTGTGGGCGGGAGAACCGCCGGGGAGCTGTTTTTT. The J gene is TRBJ2-2, the V gene TRBV24-1; 7 bases are a match to TRBD2. V shed 5 bases, J shed 6 bases, and the junction held 8 bases outside the gene matches. Germline assignment: CDR1 KGHDR and CDR2 SFDVKD. There are 15 residues in the CDR3.

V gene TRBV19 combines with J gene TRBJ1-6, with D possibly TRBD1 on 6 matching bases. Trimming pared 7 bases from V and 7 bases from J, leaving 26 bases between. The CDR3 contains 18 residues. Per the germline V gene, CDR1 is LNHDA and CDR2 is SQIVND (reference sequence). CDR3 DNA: TGTGCCAGTACCCCACGGGCCCCCAGGGGCGATTTGAATTCACCCCTCCACTTT. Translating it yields CASTPRAPRGDLNSPLHF. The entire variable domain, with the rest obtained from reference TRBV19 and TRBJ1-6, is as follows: DGGITQSPKYLFRKEGQNVTLSCEQNLNHDAMYWYRQDPGQGLRLIYYSQIVNDFQKGDIAEGYSVSREKKESFPLTVTSAQKNPTAFYLCASTPRAPRGDLNSPLHFGNGTRLTVT.

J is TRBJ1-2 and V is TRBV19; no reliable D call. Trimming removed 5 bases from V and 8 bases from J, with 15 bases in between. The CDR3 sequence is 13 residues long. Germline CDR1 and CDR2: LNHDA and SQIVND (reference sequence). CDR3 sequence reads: CASSVSVKDGYTF. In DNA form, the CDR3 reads TGTGCCAGTAGTGTCTCCGTTAAGGACGGCTACACCTTC.

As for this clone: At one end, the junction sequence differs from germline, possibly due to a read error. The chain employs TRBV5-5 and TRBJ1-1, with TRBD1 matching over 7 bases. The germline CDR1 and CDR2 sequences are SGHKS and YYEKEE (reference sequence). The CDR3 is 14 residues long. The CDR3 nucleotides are TGTGCCAGCAGATTGGGGACAGTGAACACTGAAGCTTTCTTT. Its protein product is CASRLGTVNTEAFF.

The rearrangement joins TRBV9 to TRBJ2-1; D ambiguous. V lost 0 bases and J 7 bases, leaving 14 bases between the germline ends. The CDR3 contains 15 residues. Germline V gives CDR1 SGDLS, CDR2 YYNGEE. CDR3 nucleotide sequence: TGTGCCAGCAGCGTAGAAGCATATCCCCAAAATGAGCAGTTCTTC. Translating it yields CASSVEAYPQNEQFF.

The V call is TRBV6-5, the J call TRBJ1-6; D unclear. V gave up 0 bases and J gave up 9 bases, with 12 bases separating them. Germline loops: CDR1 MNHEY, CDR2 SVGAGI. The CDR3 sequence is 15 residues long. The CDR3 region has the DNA TGTGCCAGCAGTTACTCGGGCGGGGAGGGTTCACCCCTCCACTTT. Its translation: CASSYSGGEGSPLHF.

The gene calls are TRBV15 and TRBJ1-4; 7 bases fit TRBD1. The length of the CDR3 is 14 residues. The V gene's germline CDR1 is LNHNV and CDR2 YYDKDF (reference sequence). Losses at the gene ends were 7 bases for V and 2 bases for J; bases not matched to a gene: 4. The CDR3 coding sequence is TGTGCCACCACAGGGGGACTGACTAATGAAAAACTGTTTTTT. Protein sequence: CATTGGLTNEKLFF. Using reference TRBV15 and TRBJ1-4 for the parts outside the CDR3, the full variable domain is DAMVIQNPRYQVTQFGKPVTLSCSQTLNHNVMYWYQQKSSQAPKLLFHYYDKDFNNEADTPDNFQSRRPNTSFCFLDIRSPGLGDTAMYLCATTGGLTNEKLFFGSGTQLSVL.

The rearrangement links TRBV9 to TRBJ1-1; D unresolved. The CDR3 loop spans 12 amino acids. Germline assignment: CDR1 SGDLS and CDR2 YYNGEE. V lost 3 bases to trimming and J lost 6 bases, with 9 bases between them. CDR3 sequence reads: CASSGLDPEAFF. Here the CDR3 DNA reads TGTGCCAGCAGCGGACTGGACCCTGAAGCTTTCTTT.

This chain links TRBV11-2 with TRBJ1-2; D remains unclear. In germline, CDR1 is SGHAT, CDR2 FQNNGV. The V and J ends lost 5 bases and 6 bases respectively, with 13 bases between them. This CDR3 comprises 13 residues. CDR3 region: CASSGLRGDGYTF. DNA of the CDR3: TGTGCCAGCAGCGGACTGCGGGGAGATGGCTACACCTTC.

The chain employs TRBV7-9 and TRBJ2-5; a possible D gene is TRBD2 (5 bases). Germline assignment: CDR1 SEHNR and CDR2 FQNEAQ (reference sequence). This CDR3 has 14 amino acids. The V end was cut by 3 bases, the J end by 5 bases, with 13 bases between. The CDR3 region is CASSFSSRGETQYF. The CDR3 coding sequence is TGTGCCAGCAGCTTTAGCTCCCGAGGGGAGACCCAGTACTTC.

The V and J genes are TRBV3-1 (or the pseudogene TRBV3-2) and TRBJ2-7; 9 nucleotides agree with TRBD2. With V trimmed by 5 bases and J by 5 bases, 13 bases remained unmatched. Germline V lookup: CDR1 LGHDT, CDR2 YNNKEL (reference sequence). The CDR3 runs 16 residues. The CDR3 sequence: CASSNLFAGGPDEQYF. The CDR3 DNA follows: TGTGCCAGCAGCAACCTTTTCGCGGGAGGGCCCGACGAGCAGTACTTC.

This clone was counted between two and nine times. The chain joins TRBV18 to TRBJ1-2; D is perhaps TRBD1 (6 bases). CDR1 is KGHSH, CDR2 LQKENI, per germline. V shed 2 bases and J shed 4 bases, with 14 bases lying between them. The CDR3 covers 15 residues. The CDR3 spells CASSPKGGEGYGYTF. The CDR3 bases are TGTGCCAGCTCACCAAAGGGGGGCGAGGGCTATGGCTACACCTTC.

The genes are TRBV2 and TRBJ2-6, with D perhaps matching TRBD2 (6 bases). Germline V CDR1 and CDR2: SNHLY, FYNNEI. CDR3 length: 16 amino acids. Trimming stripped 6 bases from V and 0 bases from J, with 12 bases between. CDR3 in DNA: TGTGCCAGCAGACGGTCCGGGAGCTCTGGGGCCAACGTCCTGACTTTC. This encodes CASRRSGSSGANVLTF.

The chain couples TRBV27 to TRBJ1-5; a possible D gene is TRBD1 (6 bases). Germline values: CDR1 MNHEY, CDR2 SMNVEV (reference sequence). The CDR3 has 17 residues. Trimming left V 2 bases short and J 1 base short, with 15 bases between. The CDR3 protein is CASSLSYGGQSNQPQHF. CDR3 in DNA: TGTGCCAGCAGTTTAAGTTACGGTGGACAGAGCAATCAGCCCCAGCATTTT.